These T cell receptor beta chains were read from a single sample in a study of technical replicates of blood from a handful of donors. Produced via immunoSEQ multiplex PCR; TCRdb's table is partial and in-frame only. The data contain about 85,000 clones, 85% to 95% of them singletons. Sequencing was carried out using T cells isolated from PBMCs. These receptors came from a human donor in good health. The CDR3 runs from the conserved cysteine through the conserved F or W. Fields, in order: J gene, D gene, V gene, CDR3 protein, CDR3 DNA. D genes are given only for firm matches.

TRBJ1-2,TRBD1,TRBV5-4,CASTSPKGTERGYTF,TGTGCCAGCACCTCGCCTAAGGGGACAGAACGTGGCTACACCTTC
TRBJ2-1,-,TRBV19,CASSIDSPQGWDNEQFF,TGTGCCAGTAGTATAGACTCCCCCCAGGGGTGGGACAATGAGCAGTTCTTC
TRBJ1-2,TRBD1,TRBV4-2,CASSPGQGNYGYTF,TGTGCCAGCAGCCCGGGACAGGGTAACTATGGCTACACCTTC
TRBJ2-3,-,TRBV4-1,CASSPARGSVADTQYF,TGCGCCAGCAGCCCGGCTCGGGGGAGTGTCGCAGATACGCAGTATTTT
TRBJ1-2,-,TRBV7-8,CASSPRASGDLLGYTF,TGTGCCAGCAGCCCGCGGGCTTCGGGAGATTTGTTGGGCTACACCTTC
TRBJ2-1,-,TRBV6-1,CASSELSGARYEQFF,TGTGCCAGCAGTGAGTTGTCGGGAGCGAGATATGAGCAGTTCTTC
TRBJ2-6,-,TRBV15,CATSSLQGSGANVLTF,TGTGCCACCAGCTCCCTACAGGGTTCCGGGGCCAACGTCCTGACTTTC
TRBJ1-2,-,TRBV28,CASSPLGGLLLYGYTF,TGTGCCAGCAGTCCTTTGGGGGGGCTTCTTCTTTATGGCTACACCTTC
TRBJ2-1,TRBD1,TRBV9,CASSATGGSYNEQFF,TGTGCCAGCAGCGCTACAGGGGGCTCCTACAATGAGCAGTTCTTC
TRBJ2-1,TRBD1,TRBV19,CASSTGQGNEQFF,TGTGCCAGTAGTACAGGACAGGGGAATGAGCAGTTCTTC
TRBJ2-1,-,TRBV5-1,CASSLESQRGPYNEQFF,TGCGCCAGCAGCTTGGAGTCACAAAGGGGCCCATACAATGAGCAGTTCTTC
TRBJ2-5,-,TRBV29-1,CSALWRMRLKETQYF,TGCAGCGCCTTATGGAGAATGCGGCTTAAAGAGACCCAGTACTTC
TRBJ2-5,TRBD2,TRBV7-9,CASSVQGGLADQETQYF,TGTGCCAGCAGCGTACAGGGGGGACTAGCGGACCAAGAGACCCAGTACTTC